A single sample gave rise to the 7 T cell receptor beta chains below, sequenced in a study of a mutant IDH1 vaccine in newly diagnosed glioma. The repertoire was sequenced with immunoSEQ multiplex PCR; TCRdb's copy has only in-frame clones and lacks some. The sample records roughly 130,000 clones, just under 80% being singletons. Time point reported: week 11, during vaccination. It was 300 ug of mutant IDH1 20-mer peptide that made up each vaccine dose, given with topical imiquimod. These receptors' targets are unknown. The sequences come from PBMCs, collected from a glioma patient whose treatment included an IDH1 peptide vaccine. These receptors all stem from a man aged 40-49 years with glioma.

This clone came up once. This chain uses TRBV7-2 with TRBJ2-7; D perhaps matches TRBD2 (5 bases). CDR3 length: 13 residues. V was trimmed by 2 bases and J by 7 bases, leaving 12 bases between them. The V gene's germline CDR1 is SGHTA and CDR2 FQGNSA. CDR3 in DNA: TGTGCCAGCAGCTTATATCTAGCTGGGGAGCAGTACTTC. Its protein product is CASSLYLAGEQYF.

A single count supports this clone. The chain is built from TRBV11-2 and TRBJ2-1, with 9 bases aligning to TRBD1. The CDR3 consists of 15 residues. Trimming at V came to 1 base and at J to 6 bases, leaving 4 bases not matched to a gene. Looked up from germline, CDR1 is SGHAT and CDR2 is FQNNGV. CDR3 in DNA: TGTGCCAGCAGCTTAGTAGGACAGGGGACCAATGAGCAGTTCTTC. Translated, it gives CASSLVGQGTNEQFF.

This clone occurred once. This rearrangement joins TRBV18 to TRBJ2-7, with D tentatively TRBD1 (5 bases). V was trimmed by 2 bases and J by 5 bases, leaving 13 bases between them. This CDR3 is 14 amino acids long. Germline V gene data show CDR1 as KGHSH and CDR2 as LQKENI. The CDR3 protein is CASSPMQGSHEQYF. CDR3 coding DNA: TGTGCCAGCTCACCAATGCAGGGTAGTCACGAGCAGTACTTC.

The V gene is TRBV28, the J gene TRBJ1-2; 7 positions match TRBD1. CDR1 and CDR2 (germline): MDHEN, SYDVKM. After removal of 6 bases from V and 9 bases from J, the junction contained 10 bases not matched to a gene. The CDR3 has 13 residues. The DNA for the CDR3 is TGTGCCAGCAGCCGGGACAGACTTTTGAGCTACACCTTC. It encodes CASSRDRLLSYTF.

The rearrangement links TRBV6-5 to TRBJ2-3; 10 nucleotides line up with TRBD2. Trimming took 2 bases from V and 4 from J; bases not matched to a gene: 3. The CDR3 has 15 amino acids. Per germline, CDR1 MNHEY and CDR2 SVGAGI. The CDR3 nucleotides read TGTGCCAGCAGTTACGTAGCGGGAGGTTCAGATACGCAGTATTTT. Translated: CASSYVAGGSDTQYF.

This clone was detected once. V gene TRBV7-8 combines with J gene TRBJ2-5; TRBD1 matches at 8 bases. CDR3 length equals 17 residues. V lost 5 bases, J lost 5 bases, and 16 bases stayed unmatched. The V gene's germline CDR1 is SGHVS and CDR2 FQNEAQ. The CDR3 is CASSPRGGRGLRETQYF. The CDR3 DNA reads as TGTGCCAGCAGCCCCAGAGGGGGCAGGGGGCTGCGGGAGACCCAGTACTTC.

The chain carries TRBV7-2 and TRBJ2-6, with TRBD1 identical over 12 bases. The V gene end was trimmed by 5 bases and the J gene end by 1 base; junction bases not matched to a gene: 9. Germline CDR1 reads SGHTA; CDR2 reads FQGNSA. This CDR3 has 19 amino acids. CDR3 coding DNA: TGTGCCAGCAGCCTCAGGGACAGGGGGCGTAGTTCTGGGGCCAACGTCCTGACTTTC. Protein sequence: CASSLRDRGRSSGANVLTF.